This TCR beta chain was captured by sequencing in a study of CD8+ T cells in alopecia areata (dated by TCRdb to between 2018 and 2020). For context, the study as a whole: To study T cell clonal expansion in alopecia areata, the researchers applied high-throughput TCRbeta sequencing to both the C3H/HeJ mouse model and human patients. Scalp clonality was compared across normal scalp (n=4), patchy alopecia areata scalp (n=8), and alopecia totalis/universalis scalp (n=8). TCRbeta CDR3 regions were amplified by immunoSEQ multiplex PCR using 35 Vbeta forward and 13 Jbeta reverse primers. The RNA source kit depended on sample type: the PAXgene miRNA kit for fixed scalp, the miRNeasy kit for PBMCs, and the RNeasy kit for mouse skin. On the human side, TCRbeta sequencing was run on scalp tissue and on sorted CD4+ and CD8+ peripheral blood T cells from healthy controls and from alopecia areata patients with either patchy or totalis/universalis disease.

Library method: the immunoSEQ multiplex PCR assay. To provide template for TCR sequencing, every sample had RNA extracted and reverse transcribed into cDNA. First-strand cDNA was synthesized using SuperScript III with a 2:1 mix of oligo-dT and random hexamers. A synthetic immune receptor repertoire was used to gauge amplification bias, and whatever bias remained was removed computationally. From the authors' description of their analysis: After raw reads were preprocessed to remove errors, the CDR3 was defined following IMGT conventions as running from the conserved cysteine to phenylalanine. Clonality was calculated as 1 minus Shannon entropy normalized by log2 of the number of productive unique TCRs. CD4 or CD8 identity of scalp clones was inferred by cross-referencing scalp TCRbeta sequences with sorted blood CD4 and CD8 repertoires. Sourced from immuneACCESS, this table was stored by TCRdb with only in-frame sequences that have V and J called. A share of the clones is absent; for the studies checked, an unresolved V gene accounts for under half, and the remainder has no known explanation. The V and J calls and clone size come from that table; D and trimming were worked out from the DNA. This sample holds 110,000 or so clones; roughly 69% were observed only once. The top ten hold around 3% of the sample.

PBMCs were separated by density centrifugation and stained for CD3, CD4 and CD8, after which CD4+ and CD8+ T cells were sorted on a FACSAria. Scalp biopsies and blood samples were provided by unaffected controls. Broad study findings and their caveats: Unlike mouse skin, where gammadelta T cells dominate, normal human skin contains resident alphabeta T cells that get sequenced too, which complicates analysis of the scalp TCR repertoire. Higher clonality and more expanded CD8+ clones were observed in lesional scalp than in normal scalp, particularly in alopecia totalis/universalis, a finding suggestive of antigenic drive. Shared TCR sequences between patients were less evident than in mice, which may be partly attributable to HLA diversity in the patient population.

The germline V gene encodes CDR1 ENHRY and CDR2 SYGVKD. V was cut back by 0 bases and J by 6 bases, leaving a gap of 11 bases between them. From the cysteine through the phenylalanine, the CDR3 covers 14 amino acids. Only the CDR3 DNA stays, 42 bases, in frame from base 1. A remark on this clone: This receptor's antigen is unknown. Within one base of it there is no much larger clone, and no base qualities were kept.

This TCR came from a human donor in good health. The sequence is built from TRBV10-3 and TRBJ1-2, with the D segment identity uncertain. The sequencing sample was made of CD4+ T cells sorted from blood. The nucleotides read TGTGCCATCAGTGAGTCTACCGGGCTCCATGGCTACACCTTC. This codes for CAISESTGLHGYTF.